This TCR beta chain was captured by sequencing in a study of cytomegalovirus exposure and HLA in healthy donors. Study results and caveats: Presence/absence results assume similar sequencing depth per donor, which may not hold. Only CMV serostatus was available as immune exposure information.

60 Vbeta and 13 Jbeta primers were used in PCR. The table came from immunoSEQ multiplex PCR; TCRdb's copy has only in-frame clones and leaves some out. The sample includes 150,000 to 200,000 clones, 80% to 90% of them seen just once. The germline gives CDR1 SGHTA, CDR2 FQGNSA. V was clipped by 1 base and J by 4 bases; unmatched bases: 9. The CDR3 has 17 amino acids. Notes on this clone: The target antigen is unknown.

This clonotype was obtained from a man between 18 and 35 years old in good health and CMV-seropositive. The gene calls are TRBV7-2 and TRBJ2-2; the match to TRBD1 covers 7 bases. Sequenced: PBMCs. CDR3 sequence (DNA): TGTGCCAGCAGCTTAGATTACGCCAGGGGGTCCACCGGGGAGCTGTTTTTT. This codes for CASSLDYARGSTGELFF.